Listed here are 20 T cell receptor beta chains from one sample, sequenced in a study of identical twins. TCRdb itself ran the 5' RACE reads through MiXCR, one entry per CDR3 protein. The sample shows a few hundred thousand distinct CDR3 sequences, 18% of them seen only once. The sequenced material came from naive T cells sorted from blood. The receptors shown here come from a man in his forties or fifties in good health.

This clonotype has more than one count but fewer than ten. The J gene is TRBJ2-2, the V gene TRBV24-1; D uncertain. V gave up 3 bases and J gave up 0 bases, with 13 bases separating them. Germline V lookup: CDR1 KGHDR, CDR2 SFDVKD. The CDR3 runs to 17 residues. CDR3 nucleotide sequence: TGTGCCACCAGTGATGTTCCGGGCATCGCGAACACCGGGGAGCTGTTTTTT. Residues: CATSDVPGIANTGELFF.

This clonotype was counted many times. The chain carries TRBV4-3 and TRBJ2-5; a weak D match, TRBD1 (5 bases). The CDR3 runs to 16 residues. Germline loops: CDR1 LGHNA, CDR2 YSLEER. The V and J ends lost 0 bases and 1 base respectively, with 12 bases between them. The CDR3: CASSQDSPGSQETQYF. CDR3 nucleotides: TGCGCCAGCAGCCAAGATTCTCCAGGGTCCCAAGAGACCCAGTACTTC.

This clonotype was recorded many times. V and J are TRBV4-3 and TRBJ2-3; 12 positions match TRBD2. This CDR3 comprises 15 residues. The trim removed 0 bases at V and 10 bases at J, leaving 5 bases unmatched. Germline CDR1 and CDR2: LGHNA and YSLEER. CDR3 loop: CASSQDGLAGYPQYF. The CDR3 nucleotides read TGCGCCAGCAGCCAAGATGGACTAGCGGGATACCCGCAGTATTTT.

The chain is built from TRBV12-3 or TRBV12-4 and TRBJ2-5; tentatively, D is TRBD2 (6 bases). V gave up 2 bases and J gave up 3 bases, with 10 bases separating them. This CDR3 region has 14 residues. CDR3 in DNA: TGTGCCAGCAGTTTACTGTCGGGAGAAGAGACCCAGTACTTC. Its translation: CASSLLSGEETQYF.

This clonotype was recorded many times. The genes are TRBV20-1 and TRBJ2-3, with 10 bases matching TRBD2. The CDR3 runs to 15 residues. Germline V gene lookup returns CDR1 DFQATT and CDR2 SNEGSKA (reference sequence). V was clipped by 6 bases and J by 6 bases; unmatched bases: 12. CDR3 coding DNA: TGCAGTGCCGTATCGGGACTAGCGATAGCGGATACGCAGTATTTT. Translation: CSAVSGLAIADTQYF.

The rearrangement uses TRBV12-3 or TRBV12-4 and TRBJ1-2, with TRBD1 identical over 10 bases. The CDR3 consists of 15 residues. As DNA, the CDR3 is TGTACTGTCGCGACAGGGGGCAGGAGAAACTATGGCTACACCTTC. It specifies CTVATGGRRNYGYTF.

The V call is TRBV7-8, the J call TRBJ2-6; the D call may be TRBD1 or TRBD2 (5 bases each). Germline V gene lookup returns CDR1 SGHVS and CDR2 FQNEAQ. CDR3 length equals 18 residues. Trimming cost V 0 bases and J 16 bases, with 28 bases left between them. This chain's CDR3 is CASSLARGWGFVEQTLTF. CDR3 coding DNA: TGTGCCAGCAGCTTAGCGAGAGGGTGGGGGTTTGTCGAGCAGACGCTGACTTTC.

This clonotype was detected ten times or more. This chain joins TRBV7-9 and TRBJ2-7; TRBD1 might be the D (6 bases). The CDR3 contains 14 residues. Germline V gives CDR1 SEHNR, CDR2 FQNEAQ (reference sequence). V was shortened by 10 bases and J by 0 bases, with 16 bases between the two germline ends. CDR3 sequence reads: CATETGPSSYEQYF. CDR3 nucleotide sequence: TGTGCCACCGAAACAGGGCCAAGCTCCTACGAGCAGTACTTC. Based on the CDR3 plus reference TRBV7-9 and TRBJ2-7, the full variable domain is DTGVSQNPRHKITKRGQNVTFRCDPISEHNRLYWYRQTLGQGPEFLTYFQNEAQLEKSRLLSDRFSAERPKGSFSTLEIQRTEQGDSAMYLCATETGPSSYEQYFGPGTRLTVT.

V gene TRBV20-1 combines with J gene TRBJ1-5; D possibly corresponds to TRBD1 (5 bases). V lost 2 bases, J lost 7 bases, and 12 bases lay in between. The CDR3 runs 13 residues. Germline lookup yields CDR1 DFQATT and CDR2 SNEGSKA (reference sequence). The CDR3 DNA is TGCAGTGCTAGACTAGGGACGGGGCAGCCCCAGCATTTT. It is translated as CSARLGTGQPQHF.

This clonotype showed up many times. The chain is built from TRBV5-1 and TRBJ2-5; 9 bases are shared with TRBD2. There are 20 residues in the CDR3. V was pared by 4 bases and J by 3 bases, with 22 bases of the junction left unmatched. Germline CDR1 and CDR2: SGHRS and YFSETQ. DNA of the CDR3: TGCGCCAGCAGCCCCGGACAGCTTGGATTTAGCGGGAGAAGGGAAGAGACCCAGTACTTC. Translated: CASSPGQLGFSGRREETQYF.

The CDR3 nucleotides read TGTGCCACCAGTGGTCCAACCAATGAGCAGTTCTTC. It translates to CATSGPTNEQFF. This chain uses TRBV24-1 with TRBJ2-1, with D unclear. The germline gives CDR1 KGHDR, CDR2 SFDVKD. Trimming stripped 5 bases from V and 6 bases from J, with 7 bases between. This CDR3 is built from 12 residues.

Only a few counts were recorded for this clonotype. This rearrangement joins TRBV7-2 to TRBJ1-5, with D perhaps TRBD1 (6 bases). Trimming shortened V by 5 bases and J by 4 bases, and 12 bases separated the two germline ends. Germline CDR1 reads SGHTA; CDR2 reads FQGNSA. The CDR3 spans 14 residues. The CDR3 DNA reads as TGTGCCAGCAGCCTGGACAGCGCTAATCAGCCCCAGCATTTT. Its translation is CASSLDSANQPQHF. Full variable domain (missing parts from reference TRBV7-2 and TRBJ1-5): GAGVSQSPSNKVTEKGKDVELRCDPISGHTALYWYRQSLGQGLEFLIYFQGNSAPDKSGLPSDRFSAERTGGSVSTLTIQRTQQEDSAVYLCASSLDSANQPQHFGDGTRLSIL.

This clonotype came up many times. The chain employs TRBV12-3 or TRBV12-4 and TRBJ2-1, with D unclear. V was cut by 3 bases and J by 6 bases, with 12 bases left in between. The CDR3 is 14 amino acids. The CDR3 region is CASSFEGLGNEQFF. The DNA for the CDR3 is TGTGCCAGCAGTTTCGAAGGGCTGGGCAATGAGCAGTTCTTC.

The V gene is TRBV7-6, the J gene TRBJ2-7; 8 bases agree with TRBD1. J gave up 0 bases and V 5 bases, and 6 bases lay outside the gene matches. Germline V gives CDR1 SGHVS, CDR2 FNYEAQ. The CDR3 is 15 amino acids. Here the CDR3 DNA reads TGTGCCAGCAGCATAAACAGGGGGAGCTCCTACGAGCAGTACTTC. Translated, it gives CASSINRGSSYEQYF.

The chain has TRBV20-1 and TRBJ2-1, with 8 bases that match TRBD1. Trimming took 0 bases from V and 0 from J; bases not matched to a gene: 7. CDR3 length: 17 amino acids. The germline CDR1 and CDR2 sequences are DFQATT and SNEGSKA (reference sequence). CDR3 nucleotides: TGCAGTGCTAGAGACCTAACAGGGGGTCGCTCCTACAATGAGCAGTTCTTC. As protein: CSARDLTGGRSYNEQFF.

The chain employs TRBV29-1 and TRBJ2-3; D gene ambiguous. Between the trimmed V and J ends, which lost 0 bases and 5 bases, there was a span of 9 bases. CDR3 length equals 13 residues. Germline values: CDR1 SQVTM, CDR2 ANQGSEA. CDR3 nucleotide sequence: TGCAGCGTTGAAGATAGGACGAAAGATACGCAGTATTTT. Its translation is CSVEDRTKDTQYF.

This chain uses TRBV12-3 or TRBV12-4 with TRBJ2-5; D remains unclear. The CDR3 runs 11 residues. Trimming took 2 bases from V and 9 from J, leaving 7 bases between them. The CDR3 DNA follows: TGTGCCAGCAGTTTATTGGGGTCCCAGTACTTC. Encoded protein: CASSLLGSQYF.

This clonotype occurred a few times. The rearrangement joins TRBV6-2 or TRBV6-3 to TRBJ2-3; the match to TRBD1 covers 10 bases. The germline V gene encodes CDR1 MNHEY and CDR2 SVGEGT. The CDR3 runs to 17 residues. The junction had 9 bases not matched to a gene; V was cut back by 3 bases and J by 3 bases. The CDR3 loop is CASSYPGQGFRTDTQYF. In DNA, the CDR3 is TGTGCCAGCAGTTATCCGGGACAGGGGTTTCGGACAGATACGCAGTATTTT.

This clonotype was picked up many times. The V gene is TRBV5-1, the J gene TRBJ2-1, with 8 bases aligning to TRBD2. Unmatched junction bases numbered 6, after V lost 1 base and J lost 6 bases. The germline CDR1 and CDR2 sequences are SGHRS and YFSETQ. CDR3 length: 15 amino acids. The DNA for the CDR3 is TGCGCCAGCAGCTTGAGGACTAGCCCGGGCAATGAGCAGTTCTTC. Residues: CASSLRTSPGNEQFF.

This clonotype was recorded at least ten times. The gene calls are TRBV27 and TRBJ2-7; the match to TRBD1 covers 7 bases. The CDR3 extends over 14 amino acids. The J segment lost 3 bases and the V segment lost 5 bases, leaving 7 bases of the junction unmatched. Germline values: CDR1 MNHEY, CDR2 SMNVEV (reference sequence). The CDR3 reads CASSLGTAGYEQYF. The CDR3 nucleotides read TGTGCCAGCAGTCTTGGGACAGCAGGCTACGAGCAGTACTTC.